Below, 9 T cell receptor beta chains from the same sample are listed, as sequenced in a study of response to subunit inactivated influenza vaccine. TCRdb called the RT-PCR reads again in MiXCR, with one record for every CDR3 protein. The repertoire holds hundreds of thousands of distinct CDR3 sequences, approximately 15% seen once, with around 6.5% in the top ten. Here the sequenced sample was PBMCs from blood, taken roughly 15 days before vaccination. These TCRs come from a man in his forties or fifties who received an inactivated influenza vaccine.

Here the CDR3 reads CASSQDPASGTDTQYF. In nucleotides, the CDR3 is TGTGCCAGCAGCCAAGATCCGGCTAGCGGCACAGATACGCAGTATTTT. The chain joins TRBV4-2 to TRBJ2-3, with D possibly being TRBD2 (6 bases). Germline V gives CDR1 LGHNA, CDR2 YNFKEQ. The CDR3 is 16 residues long. V was cut by 0 bases and J by 1 base, with 11 bases left in between.

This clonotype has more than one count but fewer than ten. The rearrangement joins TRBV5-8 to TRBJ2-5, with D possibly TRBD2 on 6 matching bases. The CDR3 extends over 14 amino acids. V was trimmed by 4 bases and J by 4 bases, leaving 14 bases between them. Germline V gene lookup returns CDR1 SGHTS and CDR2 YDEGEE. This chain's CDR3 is CASSRRLVPETQYF. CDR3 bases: TGTGCCAGCAGCCGCCGACTAGTCCCAGAGACCCAGTACTTC.

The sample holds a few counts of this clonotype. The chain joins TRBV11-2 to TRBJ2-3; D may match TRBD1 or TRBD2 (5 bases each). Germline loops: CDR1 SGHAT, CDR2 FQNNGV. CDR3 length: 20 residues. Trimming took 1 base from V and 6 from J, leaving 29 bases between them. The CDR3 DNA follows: TGTGCCAGCAGCTTAGTGGGGTCCTCCGGGGTGAAGGGGCCTTGGGATACGCAGTATTTT. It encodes CASSLVGSSGVKGPWDTQYF.

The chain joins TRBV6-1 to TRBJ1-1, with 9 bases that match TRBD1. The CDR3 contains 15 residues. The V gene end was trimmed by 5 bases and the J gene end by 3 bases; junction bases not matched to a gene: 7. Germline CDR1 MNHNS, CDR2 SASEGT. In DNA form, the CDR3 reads TGTGCCAGCAGTCTTACAGGGGGCTGGGACACTGAAGCTTTCTTT. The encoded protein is CASSLTGGWDTEAFF.

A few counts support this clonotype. The CDR3 region is CASSPEGRENNEKLFF. As DNA, the CDR3 is TGTGCCAGCAGTCCGGAGGGGAGGGAAAATAATGAAAAACTGTTTTTT. This rearrangement joins TRBV27 to TRBJ1-4; D may be TRBD1 (5 bases). The V gene lost 5 bases and the J gene lost 4 bases, with 17 bases spanning the gap. Germline-derived CDR1 and CDR2 are MNHEY and SMNVEV (reference sequence). The CDR3 contains 16 residues.

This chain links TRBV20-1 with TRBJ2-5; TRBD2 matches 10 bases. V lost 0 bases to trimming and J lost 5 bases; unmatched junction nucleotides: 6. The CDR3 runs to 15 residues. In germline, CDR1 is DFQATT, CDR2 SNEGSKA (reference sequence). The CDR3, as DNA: TGCAGTGCTAGAGATGCTAGCGGGGGTCTGGAGACCCAGTACTTC. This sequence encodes CSARDASGGLETQYF.

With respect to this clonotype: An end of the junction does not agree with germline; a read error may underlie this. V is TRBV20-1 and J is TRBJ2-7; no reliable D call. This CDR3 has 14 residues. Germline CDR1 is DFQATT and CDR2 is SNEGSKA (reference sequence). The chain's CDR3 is CSASVSVDTKSGLF. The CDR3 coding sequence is TGCAGTGCTAGCGTGTCGGTTGACACAAAATCGGGTTTGTTC.

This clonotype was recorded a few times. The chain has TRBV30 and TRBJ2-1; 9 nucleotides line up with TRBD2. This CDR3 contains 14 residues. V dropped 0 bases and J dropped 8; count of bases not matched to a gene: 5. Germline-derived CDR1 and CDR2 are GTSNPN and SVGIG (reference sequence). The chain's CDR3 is CAWSVLAGLDEQFF. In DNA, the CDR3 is TGTGCCTGGAGTGTCCTAGCGGGACTGGATGAGCAGTTCTTC.

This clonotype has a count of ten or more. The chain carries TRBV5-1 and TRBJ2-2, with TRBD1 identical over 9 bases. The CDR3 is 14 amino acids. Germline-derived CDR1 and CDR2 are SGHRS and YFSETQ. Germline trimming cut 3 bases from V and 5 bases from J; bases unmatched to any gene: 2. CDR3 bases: TGCGCCAGCAGCTACAGGGGGCTTACCGGGGAGCTGTTTTTT. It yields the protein CASSYRGLTGELFF.